This T cell receptor beta chain was sequenced for a study of Ad26.COV2.S vaccination and SARS-CoV-2 variants. Study outcomes and limitations: Considerable breadth of spike-specific CD8+ and CD4+ T cell responses has reportedly been documented following vaccination. Those who received the vaccine showed greater spike-specific TCR breadth than those given placebo. Breadth measured for non-spike TCRs was similar across vaccine and placebo recipients.

Treatment here: around 19 received Ad26.COV2.S at low or high dose, single or two shots; a few received placebo; per-sample allocation not given. Sampling was performed 63 days after the first vaccine or placebo injection. Sequenced by immunoSEQ multiplex PCR; TCRdb stores in-frame clones only, minus some. The data contain about 480,000 clones, roughly 89% of them singletons. Germline V CDR1 and CDR2: ENHRY, SYGVKD. V dropped 3 bases and J dropped 1; count of bases not matched to a gene: 2. This CDR3 is 16 amino acids long. Concerning this clone itself: The antigen is not known.

The source was peripheral blood, collected in a trial of Ad26.COV2.S vaccine versus placebo. This receptor was obtained from a person aged 18-60 years who received the Ad26.COV2.S COVID-19 vaccine or a placebo. The V gene is TRBV10-3, the J gene TRBJ2-2, with TRBD2 identical over 10 bases. CDR3 DNA sequence: TGTGCCATCAGTGAAATAGCGGGAGGGAACACCGGGGAGCTGTTTTTT. It translates to CAISEIAGGNTGELFF.